What follows are 11 T cell receptor beta chains derived from one specimen sequenced in a study of Graves' ophthalmopathy and Graves' hyperthyroidism. The TCR beta CDR3 regions underwent amplification from RNA transcripts. RT-PCR with HTBI primers came first, then second-round multiplex PCR. TCRdb analysed the multiplex PCR reads with MiXCR anew, one entry per CDR3 protein. Of a few hundred thousand distinct CDR3 sequences in the sample, about 35% were seen once. Sequenced: peripheral blood or thyroid tissue (not recorded which). All receptors derive from an adult man with Graves' hyperthyroidism.

The chain recombines TRBV10-3 with TRBJ2-7; TRBD1 aligns across 8 bases. Germline loops: CDR1 ENHRY, CDR2 SYGVKD. The V and J ends lost 6 bases and 0 bases, in that order; junction bases with no gene match: 7. This CDR3 has 15 residues. Here the CDR3 reads CAISIDRGSSYEQYF. In nucleotides, the CDR3 is TGTGCCATCAGCATAGACAGGGGAAGCTCCTACGAGCAGTACTTC.

This clonotype was found many times. The rearrangement links TRBV2 to TRBJ2-5; 10 bases align to TRBD2. Trimming removed 8 bases from V and 1 base from J; junction bases left unmatched: 4. There are 14 residues in the CDR3. The germline CDR1 and CDR2 sequences are SNHLY and FYNNEI. The chain's CDR3 is CASLAGGRQETQYF. For the CDR3, the DNA is TGTGCCAGCTTAGCGGGGGGTCGCCAAGAGACCCAGTACTTC. Drawing the rest from reference TRBV2 and TRBJ2-5, the complete variable domain is EPEVTQTPSHQVTQMGQEVILRCVPISNHLYFYWYRQILGQKVEFLVSFYNNEISEKSEIFDDQFSVERPDGSNFTLKIRSTKLEDSAMYFCASLAGGRQETQYFGPGTRLLVL.

The sample holds one count of this clonotype. J is TRBJ2-7 and V is TRBV11-1; 8 bases align to TRBD1. The DNA end favors TRBJ2-4, so the J call may be wrong. The germline CDR1 and CDR2 sequences are SGHAT and FQDESV (reference sequence). CDR3 length equals 14 residues. CDR3 protein: CASSWDRAKNIQYF. The CDR3 coding sequence is TGTGCCAGCAGCTGGGACAGGGCCAAAAACATTCAGTACTTC.

The chain carries TRBV6-4 and TRBJ2-2; D gene unclear. V was pared by 3 bases and J by 4 bases, with 12 bases between. The germline gives CDR1 MRHNA, CDR2 SNTAGT. The CDR3 contains 15 residues. The chain's CDR3 is CASSEIGSPTGELFF. For the CDR3, the DNA is TGTGCCAGCAGTGAGATAGGTTCCCCCACCGGGGAGCTGTTTTTT.

This clonotype was observed at least ten times. CDR3 loop: CASSLLGMTGANVLTF. Here the CDR3 DNA reads TGTGCCAGCAGCTTATTGGGTATGACTGGGGCCAACGTCCTGACTTTC. The chain carries TRBV14 and TRBJ2-6; D is uncertain. This CDR3 contains 16 residues. Germline CDR1 reads SGHDN; CDR2 reads FVKESK. Deletions cut 5 bases from V and 2 bases from J, with 13 bases between.

This clonotype was seen more than once but under ten times. CDR3 protein: CASSTSGRGTDTQYF. CDR3 in DNA: TGTGCCAGTAGTACAAGCGGGAGAGGCACAGATACGCAGTATTTT. This sequence joins TRBV19 and TRBJ2-3, with TRBD2 matching 8 bases. The CDR3 spans 15 residues. Trimming at V came to 4 bases and at J to 1 base, leaving 4 bases not matched to a gene. Germline V gene data show CDR1 as LNHDA and CDR2 as SQIVND (reference sequence).

This sequence joins TRBV5-1 and TRBJ2-2; no reliable D call. The CDR3 has 14 amino acids. Between the trimmed V and J ends, which lost 4 bases and 5 bases, there was a span of 12 bases. CDR1 and CDR2 from the germline V gene are SGHRS and YFSETQ. The CDR3 reads CASSDETATGELFF. CDR3 coding DNA: TGCGCCAGCAGCGATGAAACAGCGACCGGGGAGCTGTTTTTT.

The table lists this clonotype with many counts. The chain combines TRBV7-9 with TRBJ2-5; 7 bases map to TRBD1. There are 14 residues in the CDR3. V lost 1 base and J lost 4; bases outside the gene matches: 3. Germline lookup yields CDR1 SEHNR and CDR2 FQNEAQ (reference sequence). In DNA, the CDR3 is TGTGCCAGCAGCTTAGAAAGGGGGCGAGAGACCCAGTACTTC. This sequence encodes CASSLERGRETQYF.

The chain links TRBV18 to TRBJ1-5; 9 bases map to TRBD1. V lost 5 bases, J lost 5 bases, and 4 bases stayed unmatched. CDR1 is KGHSH and CDR2 is LQKENI in the germline V gene. The CDR3 runs 14 residues. This chain's CDR3 is CASSGTGWDQPQHF. The CDR3 DNA is TGTGCCAGCTCAGGGACAGGGTGGGATCAGCCCCAGCATTTT. Combining the CDR3 with reference TRBV18 and TRBJ1-5 gives the whole variable domain NAGVMQNPRHLVRRRGQEARLRCSPMKGHSHVYWYRQLPEEGLKFMVYLQKENIIDESGMPKERFSAEFPKEGPSILRIQQVVRGDSAAYFCASSGTGWDQPQHFGDGTRLSIL.

The chain links TRBV7-2 to TRBJ1-3; D is unclear. CDR1 and CDR2 from the germline V gene are SGHTA and FQGNSA. The length of the CDR3 is 16 residues. Between the trimmed V and J ends, which lost 1 base and 0 bases, there was a span of 10 bases. CDR3 protein: CASSLEMDSSGNTIYF. In DNA form, the CDR3 reads TGTGCCAGCAGCTTAGAGATGGATTCCTCTGGAAACACCATATATTTT.

In this sample, this clonotype turned up once. Without the conserved terminal phenylalanine or tryptophan, this CDR3 likely stems from a read error. Because the CDR3's place on the DNA is in doubt, the DNA is left out and the CDR3 is given as listed by TCRdb. The chain uses TRBV7-9 and TRBJ1-4. The CDR3 is 8 amino acids long, termini counted. Germline V gives CDR1 SEHNR, CDR2 FQNEAQ (reference sequence). CDR3 region: CASSLGFV.